The rows below give T cell receptor beta chains drawn from one sample of a study of blood T cell repertoires in COVID-19. Using immunoSEQ multiplex PCR, the repertoire was profiled, and TCRdb retains in-frame clones only, with some absent. The data contain roughly 350,000 clones, around 91% of them singletons. Sequences were obtained from peripheral blood. These receptors were collected from a young woman who had recovered from COVID-19. Both conserved end residues are part of each CDR3. The D gene is left open where the match is weak. Size is omitted from some rows. Given values are once, few, many or a class for expanded clones.

. | TRBJ2-1 | . | TRBV19 | TGTGCCAGTAGTACACAGCCCCTCCCACATGAGCAGTTCTTC | CASSTQPLPHEQFF
. | TRBJ2-1 | TRBD2 | TRBV19 | TGTGCCAGTAGTCCGGGCGGGAGTTCCTACAATGAGCAGTTCTTC | CASSPGGSSYNEQFF
. | TRBJ1-4 | . | TRBV19 | TGTGCCAGTAGTTTGGGGGGAATAATAACGGCTAATGAAAAACTGTTTTTT | CASSLGGIITANEKLFF
once | TRBJ2-2 | TRBD2 | TRBV3-1/TRBV3-2 | TGTGCCAGCAGCCAAGATCCCCCGATAGCGGGAGATCCCACCGGGGAGCTGTTTTTT | CASSQDPPIAGDPTGELFF
. | TRBJ2-1 | . | TRBV24-1 | TGTGCCACCAGTGCCGGCGGGGACAATGAGCAGTTCTTC | CATSAGGDNEQFF
. | TRBJ1-1 | . | TRBV5-1 | TGCGCCAGCAGACAGGAACCCATGAACACTGAAGCTTTCTTT | CASRQEPMNTEAFF
. | TRBJ1-5 | . | TRBV2 | TGTGCCAGCAGTGAAGGGACAGCTAGCAATCAGCCCCAGCATTTT | CASSEGTASNQPQHF
. | TRBJ2-3 | . | TRBV7-9 | TGTGCCAGCAGCTTTTATGAGGGCACAGATACGCAGTATTTT | CASSFYEGTDTQYF
. | TRBJ2-1 | TRBD2 | TRBV25-1 | TGTGCCAGCAGTGAAATAGCGGGAGGACACTACAATGAGCAGTTCTTC | CASSEIAGGHYNEQFF
once | TRBJ1-6 | . | TRBV5-6 | TGTGCCAGCAGCTCGGGACTCCAGGGTTATAATTCACCCCTCCACTTT | CASSSGLQGYNSPLHF
once | TRBJ2-3 | TRBD1 | TRBV4-1 | TGCGCCAGCAGCCTAGACAGGGGTGAATGGGATACGCAGTATTTT | CASSLDRGEWDTQYF
. | TRBJ2-3 | . | TRBV19 | TGTGCCAGTAGTATCGGGGGTGGTGCTTTGAATACGCAGTATTTT | CASSIGGGALNTQYF
. | TRBJ2-1 | TRBD2 | TRBV5-1 | TGCGCCAGCAGCTTGGGAGTAGCGGGAGGGCTGTACAATGAGCAGTTCTTC | CASSLGVAGGLYNEQFF
few | TRBJ2-5 | TRBD1 | TRBV7-2 | TGTGCCAGCAGCTTAGTGGGACAGATGGCGGAGACCCAGTACTTC | CASSLVGQMAETQYF
. | TRBJ1-2 | . | TRBV29-1 | TGCAGCGTTGAAACAGTGGACAGCCTGAACTATGGCTACACCTTC | CSVETVDSLNYGYTF
. | TRBJ2-3 | . | TRBV24-1 | TGTGCCACCAGTGATTTTACGAGTTCGGTCACAGATACGCAGTATTTT | CATSDFTSSVTDTQYF
. | TRBJ1-5 | . | TRBV18 | TGTGCCAGCTCACCAATGGGGGGGTACTCCAATCAGCCCCAGCATTTT | CASSPMGGYSNQPQHF
. | TRBJ1-1 | TRBD1 | TRBV5-8 | TGTGCCAGCAGCCGAGGACAGGGGTACACTGAAGCTTTCTTT | CASSRGQGYTEAFF
. | TRBJ1-6 | TRBD1 | TRBV7-7 | TGTGCCAGCAGCCAAACTCGGGACAGAGAATATTCACCCCTCCACTTT | CASSQTRDREYSPLHF
. | TRBJ1-6 | . | TRBV10-2 | TGCGCCAGCACGGCAGGGGCCTATAATTCACCCCTCCACTTT | CASTAGAYNSPLHF
. | TRBJ2-3 | TRBD2 | TRBV18 | TGTGCCAGCTCATCCCTAGCGGGGTCCACAGATACGCAGTATTTT | CASSSLAGSTDTQYF
. | TRBJ2-1 | TRBD2 | TRBV7-8 | TGTGCCAGCAGCTCCGGGACTAGCCATTACAATGAGCAGTTCTTC | CASSSGTSHYNEQFF
. | TRBJ2-1 | TRBD2 | TRBV11-3 | TGTGCCAGCAGCTTCCTAGCGGGAACGCGTGGCAATGAGCAGTTCTTC | CASSFLAGTRGNEQFF
. | TRBJ1-2 | TRBD1 | TRBV5-4 | TGTGCCAGCACCTTCCAGGGGGACTATGGCTACACCTTC | CASTFQGDYGYTF
. | TRBJ1-2 | TRBD1 | TRBV6-2/TRBV6-3 | TGTGCCAGCAGTTCGACAGGGGGCATCAGCTATGGCTACACCTTC | CASSSTGGISYGYTF
once | TRBJ1-2 | . | TRBV29-1 | TGCAGCGCTATCACCATAATTCAAGCAGGGAGGTTCTATGGCTACACCTTC | CSAITIIQAGRFYGYTF
many | TRBJ1-5 | TRBD1 | TRBV19 | TGTGCCAGTAGTTCGACAGGGGGCTCTAGTCAGCCCCAGCATTTT | CASSSTGGSSQPQHF
. | TRBJ1-1 | TRBD1 | TRBV5-6 | TGTGCCAGCAGCTTGGTGTTAGGGACAGGGCACACTGAAGCTTTCTTT | CASSLVLGTGHTEAFF
once | TRBJ1-2 | TRBD1 | TRBV24-1 | TGTGCCACCAGTGAACCCCGGACAGGCGGTCGTGGCTACACCTTC | CATSEPRTGGRGYTF
. | TRBJ2-3 | . | TRBV5-4 | TGTGCCAGCAGCTTGTCTGCTAGCGAAAGCACAGATACGCAGTATTTT | CASSLSASESTDTQYF
. | TRBJ2-4 | . | TRBV2 | TGTGCCAGCAGGGGCCCGGACTACATTCAGTACTTC | CASRGPDYIQYF
few | TRBJ2-6 | TRBD2 | TRBV30 | TGTGCCTGGACTTTGGCTAGCGGGAATGGGGCCAACGTCCTGACTTTC | CAWTLASGNGANVLTF
. | TRBJ2-1 | . | TRBV5-6 | TGTGCCAGCAAATATGCTAGGAACAATGAGCAGTTCTTC | CASKYARNNEQFF
. | TRBJ1-1 | TRBD1 | TRBV29-1 | TGCAGCGTTGCGGGACAGGGGTACGCGGCTTTCTTT | CSVAGQGYAAFF
. | TRBJ2-5 | . | TRBV6-1 | TGTGCCAGCAGTGAGGGCAGATGGAAAGAGACCCAGTACTTC | CASSEGRWKETQYF
. | TRBJ2-1 | TRBD2 | TRBV27 | TGTGCCAGCAGTCGGGGACTAGCTTACCTCAATGGGAATGAGCAGTTCTTC | CASSRGLAYLNGNEQFF
. | TRBJ1-1 | . | TRBV4-1 | TGCGCCAGCAGCGAAGGGAGTCTGAACACTGAAGCTTTCTTT | CASSEGSLNTEAFF
once | TRBJ2-1 | TRBD1 | TRBV11-2 | TGTGCCAGCAGCAGGAATTGGGGACAGGGTGTAAATGAGCAGTTCTTC | CASSRNWGQGVNEQFF
. | TRBJ1-3 | . | TRBV29-1 | TGCAGCGTCACCTCGGGTATTTCTGGAAACACCATATATTTT | CSVTSGISGNTIYF
. | TRBJ1-2 | . | TRBV10-1 | TGCGCCAGCAGTGACACTCGCTACTATGGCTACACCTTC | CASSDTRYYGYTF
. | TRBJ1-3 | . | TRBV27 | TGTGCCAGCAGTTTATCAGGCCCCACGAGGCCCGGAAACACCATATATTTT | CASSLSGPTRPGNTIYF
. | TRBJ1-2 | . | TRBV20-1 | TGCAGTGCTAGAGATCCCAGGGGCTACACCTTC | CSARDPRGYTF
. | TRBJ2-3 | TRBD2 | TRBV4-1 | TGCGCCAGCAGCCATCCAGCGGGAAACGTCTTTCAAGATACGCAGTATTTT | CASSHPAGNVFQDTQYF
. | TRBJ2-2 | TRBD2 | TRBV7-8 | TGTGCCAGCAGCTTAAGGAGCCCGGGAGGAGGGTCCGGGGAGCTGTTTTTT | CASSLRSPGGGSGELFF
. | TRBJ2-2 | . | TRBV7-9 | TGTGCCAGCAGCTTCGGGAGCGAGAACGGCACCGGGGAGCTGTTTTTT | CASSFGSENGTGELFF
. | TRBJ2-2 | TRBD2 | TRBV9 | TGTGCCAGCAGCCATGGACTAGCGGGGACGAACACCGGGGAGCTGTTTTTT | CASSHGLAGTNTGELFF
. | TRBJ2-5 | . | TRBV30 | TGTGCCTGGAGTGTGTTAGCCATGCGTTCGGAGACCCAGTACTTC | CAWSVLAMRSETQYF
once | TRBJ1-5 | TRBD1 | TRBV27 | TGTGCCAGCAGTTTACTCGGACAGGGACCCAATCAGCCCCAGCATTTT | CASSLLGQGPNQPQHF
. | TRBJ2-4 | TRBD2 | TRBV5-4 | TGTGCCAGCAGCTTGCGGTCGACTAGCTGGGACATTCAGTACTTC | CASSLRSTSWDIQYF
. | TRBJ2-1 | . | TRBV6-2/TRBV6-3 | TGTGCCAGCAGTTCGACCCCAGGGTACTCCTACAATGAGCAGTTCTTC | CASSSTPGYSYNEQFF
. | TRBJ2-1 | TRBD2 | TRBV30 | TGTGCCTACTGGACTAGCGGGAGTGGGAATGAGCAGTTCTTC | CAYWTSGSGNEQFF
. | TRBJ2-1 | TRBD1 | TRBV7-2 | TGTGCCAGCAGCTTACCGCAGGGGGCAGTGAATGAGCAGTTCTTC | CASSLPQGAVNEQFF
. | TRBJ2-1 | TRBD2 | TRBV6-2/TRBV6-3 | TGTGCCAGCAGTCCGGTAGCGGGAGCAAATGAGCAGTTCTTC | CASSPVAGANEQFF
. | TRBJ2-4 | . | TRBV5-6 | TGTGCCAGCAGCGAGGGGGACCTAGCCAAAAACATTCAGTACTTC | CASSEGDLAKNIQYF
. | TRBJ1-5 | . | TRBV6-1 | TGTGCCAGCAGTGATGTTGCAGGCAATCAGCCCCAGCATTTT | CASSDVAGNQPQHF
. | TRBJ2-1 | . | TRBV13 | TGTGCCAGCAGCTTAGTTGACGGGACCTACAATGAGCAGTTCTTC | CASSLVDGTYNEQFF
. | TRBJ1-5 | TRBD1 | TRBV6-5 | TGTGCCAGCAGGGACAGGGCGATCAATCAGCCCCAGCATTTT | CASRDRAINQPQHF
. | TRBJ2-3 | TRBD2 | TRBV11-3 | TGTGCCAGCAGCCTGGGGACTAGCGGGAGATTAGATACGCAGTATTTT | CASSLGTSGRLDTQYF
. | TRBJ2-6 | . | TRBV7-8 | TGTGCCAGCAGCTTAGTCTTTCGTATCCTCGGTGTCAACGTCCTGACTTTC | CASSLVFRILGVNVLTF
. | TRBJ2-3 | . | TRBV7-9 | TGTGCCAGCAATAGGGGCGGGACCGCAGATACGCAGTATTTT | CASNRGGTADTQYF